This T cell receptor beta chain was captured by sequencing in a study of OX40 agonist ivuxolimab in advanced cancers. Study context: The dose-escalation cohort was approximately 81% male, with a mean age of approximately 62 years, ranging roughly 23 to 79.

Sequencing used immunoSEQ multiplex PCR; TCRdb keeps in-frame clones, though not all of them. The sample lists about 13,000 clones; around 69% were seen once. V was trimmed by 8 bases and J by 10 bases, leaving 15 bases between them. The CDR3 runs 13 residues. Germline lookup yields CDR1 MNHEY and CDR2 SMNVEV (reference sequence). Sequences were derived from CD4+ or CD8+ T cells sorted from blood, sampled in a trial of the OX40 agonist ivuxolimab. The rearrangement links TRBV27 to TRBJ1-6; maybe TRBD1 (5 bases). The receptor was isolated from an adult with an advanced solid tumor such as melanoma, head and neck, liver or kidney cancer. CDR3: CASGSGGVSPLHF. The CDR3 DNA sequence: TGTGCCAGCGGCTCGGGGGGGGTCTCACCCCTCCACTTT.